This T cell receptor beta chain appears in the sequencing data of a study of blood T cell repertoires in COVID-19. Sequencing was performed with immunoSEQ multiplex PCR; in TCRdb, only in-frame clones are kept and a portion is missing. The table includes about 49,000 clones, approximately 93% detected once. In germline, CDR1 is SGHTA, CDR2 FQGNSA. CDR3 size: 15 residues. V gave up 5 bases and J gave up 5 bases; unmatched junction bases: 8. The sample comprised peripheral blood. The chain is built from TRBV7-2 and TRBJ2-5; 10 nucleotides match TRBD2. The sequence derives from a man in his sixties with COVID-19, enrolled during active disease. CDR3 residues: CASSKPAGGSETQYF. The CDR3 DNA sequence: TGTGCCAGCAGCAAGCCAGCGGGGGGGAGTGAGACCCAGTACTTC.